Listed below are T cell receptor beta chains from one sample, sequenced in a study of T-cell reconstitution after alpha-beta-depleted transplantation in children. TCRdb reprocessed the PCR reads via MiXCR and lists one record per CDR3 protein. The sample lists fewer than 700,000 distinct CDR3 sequences, roughly 23% occurring once. The sample was PBMCs, mostly from graft donor cells, taken 360 days after TCRalphabeta/CD19-depleted stem cell transplant. The receptors come from a boy under two years old who had a stem cell transplant for acute myeloid leukemia, so the T cells may come from the graft donor. Each CDR3 is given with its conserved first and last residue. The D gene is left open where the match is weak. Size is omitted from some rows. Given values are once, few, many or a class for expanded clones.

v_gene	j_gene	d_gene	abundance	len	CDR3aa	CDR3nt
TRBV20-1	TRBJ2-2	TRBD2	few	13	CSARGGRGGELFF	TGCAGTGCTCGGGGGGGCCGGGGCGGGGAGCTGTTTTTT
TRBV25-1	TRBJ1-6	.	few	15	CASSEYAGVGSPLHF	TGTGCCAGCAGTGAATATGCGGGGGTTGGTTCACCCCTCCACTTT
TRBV20-1	TRBJ1-6	TRBD1	few	15	CSARDYRDSGSPLHF	TGCAGTGCTAGAGACTACCGGGACAGTGGTTCACCCCTCCACTTT
TRBV29-1	TRBJ2-7	TRBD2	many	14	CSVGQRGAFYEQYF	TGCAGCGTTGGTCAGCGGGGGGCATTCTACGAGCAGTACTTC
TRBV7-9	TRBJ2-2	.	many	16	CASSTTPTTVTGELFF	TGTGCCAGCAGCACGACCCCGACGACCGTCACCGGGGAGCTGTTTTTT
TRBV6-2/TRBV6-3	TRBJ2-7	.	.	16	CASSYSRAGRVYEQYF	TGTGCCAGCAGTTACTCGAGGGCAGGCCGAGTCTACGAGCAGTACTTC
TRBV24-1	TRBJ2-1	.	.	13	CATRGPFNNEQFF	TGTGCCACCAGGGGGCCGTTCAACAATGAGCAGTTCTTC
TRBV6-5	TRBJ2-1	TRBD1	.	17	CASSYSRQGALDNEQFF	TGTGCCAGCAGTTACTCAAGACAGGGGGCGCTTGACAATGAGCAGTTCTTC
TRBV29-1	TRBJ2-4	TRBD2	.	21	CSANRVNRLAGRGVAKNIQYF	TGCAGCGCCAATCGGGTTAATCGGCTAGCGGGGAGGGGGGTAGCCAAAAACATTCAGTACTTC
TRBV2	TRBJ2-1	.	few	13	CAGRKDAGNEQFF	TGTGCCGGGAGAAAAGACGCAGGGAATGAGCAGTTCTTC
TRBV20-1	TRBJ2-5	TRBD1	.	14	CSAGATGAPETQYF	TGCAGTGCTGGGGCGACAGGGGCGCCAGAGACCCAGTACTTC
TRBV7-9	TRBJ2-7	.	.	15	CASSLVPTVSYEQYF	TGTGCCAGCAGCTTAGTCCCGACAGTCTCCTACGAGCAGTACTTC
TRBV10-3	TRBJ1-2	.	few	13	CAISESRQYGYTF	TGTGCCATCAGTGAGTCGCGCCAGTATGGCTACACCTTC
TRBV12-3/TRBV12-4	TRBJ1-4	.	few	14	CASSLVGDNEKLFF	TGTGCCAGCAGTTTGGTGGGGGATAATGAAAAACTGTTTTTT
TRBV5-1	TRBJ1-3	.	.	16	CASSLEHGYSGNTIYF	TGCGCCAGCAGCTTGGAGCACGGGTACTCTGGAAACACCATATATTTT
TRBV10-2	TRBJ2-5	.	.	12	CASSESDWGALF	TGCGCCAGCAGTGAGTCTGACTGGGGGGCGCTTTTC
TRBV20-1	TRBJ2-2	TRBD2	.	14	CSASSGGAPGELFF	TGCAGTGCTTCTAGCGGGGGGGCCCCCGGGGAGCTGTTTTTT
TRBV20-1	TRBJ1-2	.	.	11	CSAGPNYGYTF	TGCAGTGCAGGACCCAACTATGGCTACACCTTC
TRBV10-3	TRBJ2-1	TRBD2	.	15	CAIGGEAGDHNEQFF	TGTGCCATCGGGGGGGAAGCGGGGGACCACAATGAGCAGTTCTTC
TRBV12-3/TRBV12-4	TRBJ2-7	.	many	13	CASSTLQGPGQYF	TGTGCCAGCAGTACATTACAGGGACCGGGGCAGTACTTC
TRBV6-5	TRBJ2-7	TRBD2	many	19	CASSYSRRSPSGSSYEQYF	TGTGCCAGCAGTTACTCCCGAAGGTCCCCTAGCGGGAGCTCCTACGAGCAGTACTTC
TRBV7-8	TRBJ2-1	TRBD1	once	16	CASSPRTGTADNEQFF	TGTGCCAGCAGCCCCAGGACAGGGACGGCCGACAATGAGCAGTTCTTC
TRBV29-1	TRBJ2-4	.	few	12	CSARLGARVEYF	TGCAGCGCTCGGTTGGGGGCACGGGTCGAGTACTTC
TRBV6-2/TRBV6-3	TRBJ2-1	TRBD2	few	15	CASSKSGGPYNEQFF	TGTGCCAGCAGCAAAAGCGGGGGTCCTTACAATGAGCAGTTCTTC
TRBV20-1	TRBJ2-5	.	few	12	CSAWDWGETQYF	TGCAGTGCTTGGGATTGGGGGGAGACCCAGTACTTC
TRBV4-3	TRBJ2-7	.	.	14	CASSQEQEMHEQYF	TGCGCCAGCAGCCAAGAACAGGAGATGCACGAGCAGTACTTC
TRBV29-1	TRBJ2-7	.	few	10	CSALGAEQYF	TGCAGCGCCCTCGGGGCCGAGCAGTACTTC
TRBV6-2/TRBV6-3	TRBJ2-3	TRBD2	.	14	CASTGGPSTDTQYF	TGTGCCAGCACGGGGGGTCCTAGCACAGATACGCAGTATTTT
TRBV12-3/TRBV12-4	TRBJ2-5	.	.	17	CASSLQPPGAREETQYF	TGTGCCAGCAGTTTACAACCACCGGGGGCGCGAGAAGAGACCCAGTACTTC
TRBV2	TRBJ1-5	.	many	15	CASSEDRPSNQPQHF	TGTGCCAGCAGTGAAGACAGGCCTAGCAATCAGCCCCAGCATTTT
TRBV20-1	TRBJ2-3	.	few	14	CSARVAPSENTQYF	TGCAGTGCTAGAGTCGCCCCTTCGGAGAATACGCAGTATTTT
TRBV20-1	TRBJ2-1	TRBD2	many	14	CSSRPGGAWNEQFF	TGCAGTTCCCGGCCGGGGGGGGCGTGGAATGAGCAGTTCTTC
TRBV5-1	TRBJ2-5	TRBD2	.	13	CASSSTSGGAKYF	TGCGCCAGCAGCTCGACTAGCGGGGGAGCTAAGTACTTC
TRBV11-1	TRBJ2-6	.	few	15	CASSFWSDGANVLTF	TGTGCCAGCAGCTTCTGGTCGGACGGGGCCAACGTCCTGACTTTC
TRBV3-1	TRBJ2-5	.	few	17	CASSQDYDRGLRETQYF	TGTGCCAGCAGCCAAGATTATGACAGAGGGCTGAGGGAGACCCAGTACTTC
TRBV12-3/TRBV12-4	TRBJ1-2	.	few	13	CASSPRETYGYTF	TGTGCCAGCAGTCCCCGGGAGACCTATGGCTACACCTTC
TRBV7-3	TRBJ2-5	TRBD2	many	15	CASSLTAGVIETQYF	TGTGCCAGCAGCTTAACGGCGGGGGTGATAGAGACCCAGTACTTC
TRBV20-1	TRBJ1-1	.	few	15	CSAPLRGELNTEAFF	TGCAGTGCCCCGTTGAGGGGGGAACTGAACACTGAAGCTTTCTTT
TRBV12-3/TRBV12-4	TRBJ2-7	.	.	15	CASSTGRDTGYEQYF	TGTGCCAGCAGCACTGGCAGGGATACGGGCTACGAGCAGTACTTC
TRBV20-1	TRBJ2-5	TRBD2	few	18	CSARSPLGERGGQETQYF	TGCAGTGCTAGATCTCCCCTGGGGGAGCGGGGGGGGCAAGAGACCCAGTACTTC
TRBV10-2	TRBJ2-7	.	.	13	CASSPGVWYEQYF	TGCGCCAGCTCGCCAGGAGTCTGGTACGAGCAGTACTTC
TRBV7-2	TRBJ2-7	.	.	14	CASSPPRRGYEQYF	TGTGCCAGCAGCCCCCCCCGACGTGGCTACGAGCAGTACTTC
TRBV12-3/TRBV12-4	TRBJ1-1	.	many	11	CASTRPTEAFF	TGTGCCAGCACCAGGCCCACTGAAGCTTTCTTT
TRBV12-3/TRBV12-4	TRBJ2-2	.	.	12	CASTFRAGELFF	TGTGCCAGCACCTTCAGGGCCGGGGAGCTGTTTTTT